This T cell receptor (beta chain) was observed in a study of CD4+ T cells in melanoma. Study-level points and caveats: A reported correlation linked neoantigen-specific CD4+ T cells to CD8+, macrophage and B cell function. Reportedly, melanoma neoantigen-specific CD4+ T cells showed varied differentiation states.

TCRdb's copy holds only in-frame clones and misses some; the assay was immunoSEQ multiplex PCR. The sample has some 110,000 clones, about 92% seen once. V lost 4 bases and J lost 2, with 19 bases in between. CDR1 is SGHNT, CDR2 YYREEE, per germline (reference sequence). The CDR3 spans 16 residues. In its sample, this clone was seen a few times. The antigen is unknown. The chain has TRBV5-4 and TRBJ2-7; a possible D gene is TRBD1 (6 bases). This clonotype was obtained from a human donor with melanoma. Sequencing used peripheral blood. Here the CDR3 reads CASSLTPRDTTYEQYF. In DNA, the CDR3 is TGTGCCAGCAGCCTGACTCCGAGGGACACAACCTACGAGCAGTACTTC.